The 20 T cell receptor beta chains in this list originate from one sample, sequenced in a study of blood T cells in healthy people across ages (dated by TCRdb to 2015 to 2017). Libraries came from 5' RACE. Sequencing instrument: Illumina HiSeq 2500. A second roughly 6 to 11 cycle PCR used a sample-barcoded 5' primer and a J-beta primer mix. TCRdb reran the public reads through fastp at Q25 and MiXCR, keeping productive beta chains. Rows with one shared CDR3 protein collapse into an entry with the most common genes and DNA. The sample data list approximately 350,000 distinct CDR3 sequences, and about 55% of these were observed just once. The top ten clonotypes cover 45% to 55% of the sample. Material: blood. These receptor sequences come from a man in his 60s in good health.

This clonotype came up a few times. The chain is built from TRBV6-6 and TRBJ2-7; D might be TRBD1 (6 bases). The J call may not be correct, given that the DNA end is closer to TRBJ2-5. There are 14 residues in the CDR3. Germline CDR1 reads MNHNY; CDR2 reads SVGAGI (reference sequence). The CDR3 reads CASSYFGGAETQYF. The DNA of the CDR3 is TGTGCCAGCAGTTACTTTGGGGGCGCGGAGACCCAGTACTTC.

The CDR3 reads CASSIGLATYEQFF. As DNA, the CDR3 is TGTGCCAGTAGTATAGGTCTAGCAACGTACGAGCAGTTCTTC. V and J are TRBV19 and TRBJ2-1, with D maybe TRBD2 (5 bases). CDR3 length: 14 residues. The germline gives CDR1 LNHDA, CDR2 SQIVND (reference sequence). The V end was cut by 1 base, the J end by 10 bases, with 14 bases between.

The chain has TRBV11-2 and TRBJ2-3, with a tentative D call TRBD1 (5 bases). Germline CDR1 and CDR2: SGHAT and FQNNGV. V lost 5 bases, J lost 1 base, and 7 bases lay in between. The CDR3 runs to 13 residues. The CDR3 nucleotides read TGTGCCAGCAGCCAACAGGGCACAGATACGCAGTATTTT. Encoded protein: CASSQQGTDTQYF.

V gene TRBV12-3 or TRBV12-4 combines with J gene TRBJ2-4; D is ambiguous. V lost 7 bases to trimming and J lost 0 bases, with 13 bases between them. This CDR3 has 15 amino acids. Written as DNA, the CDR3 is TGTGCCAGCACCCCTCTGACTCTAGCCAAAAACATTCAGTACTTC. It yields the protein CASTPLTLAKNIQYF.

V is TRBV12-3 or TRBV12-4 and J is TRBJ2-3, with a possible D match to TRBD2 (6 bases). The ends were cut back, 6 bases at V and 3 bases at J, with 13 bases in the middle. The CDR3 covers 14 residues. The CDR3 loop is CASSARRGTDTQYF. Written as DNA, the CDR3 is TGTGCCAGCAGCGCGAGGAGGGGTACAGATACGCAGTATTTT.

The chain uses TRBV7-2 and TRBJ1-2, with D maybe TRBD1 (5 bases). Germline CDR1 SGHTA, CDR2 FQGNSA. This CDR3 has 15 residues. V shed 0 bases and J shed 6 bases, with 14 bases lying between them. The CDR3 protein is CASSLASGRVNGYTF. CDR3 nucleotide sequence: TGTGCCAGCAGCTTAGCGTCCGGCAGGGTGAATGGCTACACCTTC.

This clonotype was detected a few times. The CDR3 is CASSYPRAGTEAFF. Written as DNA, the CDR3 is TGTGCCAGCAGTTACCCCAGGGCGGGCACTGAAGCTTTCTTT. V usage is TRBV6-6 and J usage is TRBJ1-1; D may be TRBD1 (5 bases). This CDR3 comprises 14 residues. In germline, CDR1 is MNHNY, CDR2 SVGAGI (reference sequence). V gave up 2 bases and J gave up 4 bases, with 11 bases separating them.

This clonotype came up many times. This chain links TRBV28 with TRBJ1-2, with D uncertain. Germline CDR1 reads MDHEN; CDR2 reads SYDVKM. The V gene lost 2 bases and the J gene lost 2 bases, with 9 bases spanning the gap. The length of the CDR3 is 14 residues. Written as DNA, the CDR3 is TGTGCCAGCAGTTTAGAAGTTTCCAACTATGGCTACACCTTC. Translated: CASSLEVSNYGYTF.

This chain links TRBV5-1 with TRBJ1-6; D is possibly TRBD1 (5 bases). Germline values: CDR1 SGHRS, CDR2 YFSETQ. V lost 0 bases and J lost 7, with 17 bases in between. The CDR3 runs to 17 residues. The CDR3 nucleotides are TGCGCCAGCAGCTTGGCATCCGGGCCCGGGGCGAATTCACCCCTCCACTTT. Translation: CASSLASGPGANSPLHF.

There are a few counts of this clonotype. The chain joins TRBV20-1 to TRBJ2-3; D might be TRBD2 (5 bases). The length of the CDR3 is 11 residues. Germline V gene data show CDR1 as DFQATT and CDR2 as SNEGSKA (reference sequence). This CDR3 is CSALATDTQYF. The CDR3 DNA is TGCAGCGCCCTAGCTACAGATACGCAGTATTTT.

For this clonotype: An end of the junction does not agree with germline; a read error may underlie this. This chain joins TRBV29-1 and TRBJ2-5; TRBD1 matches 7 bases. Germline CDR1 is SQVTM and CDR2 is ANQGSEA. The CDR3 length is 13 residues. CDR3 sequence reads: CSVAQGRVEAQYF. For the CDR3, the DNA is TGCAGCGTTGCACAGGGGAGAGTAGAGGCCCAGTACTTC.

The V gene is TRBV4-3, the J gene TRBJ2-7, with 9 bases aligning to TRBD2. CDR3 length equals 16 residues. Trimming cost V 0 bases and J 0 bases; bases outside gene matches: 3. CDR1 is LGHNA, CDR2 YSLEER, per germline. CDR3 loop: CASSQDGSGSSYEQYF. CDR3 in DNA: TGCGCCAGCAGCCAAGACGGTAGCGGGAGCTCCTACGAGCAGTACTTC.

The rearrangement uses TRBV3-1 and TRBJ2-1, with D perhaps given as TRBD1 or TRBD2 (6 bases each). Germline V lookup: CDR1 LGHDT, CDR2 YNNKEL (reference sequence). CDR3 length equals 12 residues. The germline V and J ends were trimmed by 4 bases and 10 bases, with 11 bases remaining between them. CDR3 nucleotide sequence: TGTGCCAGCAGCCGGGGGGCGGGGGAGCAGTTCTTC. Residues: CASSRGAGEQFF.

CDR3 protein: CASSYGAGGLQRYEQYF. CDR3 in DNA: TGTGCCAGCAGTTACGGAGCGGGAGGTCTCCAACGCTACGAGCAGTACTTC. This chain uses TRBV6-2 or TRBV6-3 with TRBJ2-7; 9 nucleotides align to TRBD2. The CDR3 has 17 amino acids. The trim removed 2 bases at V and 3 bases at J, leaving 11 bases unmatched. The germline V gene has CDR1 MNHEY and CDR2 SVGEGT.

This chain uses TRBV12-3 or TRBV12-4 with TRBJ2-1, with 7 bases identical to TRBD2. After removal of 6 bases from V and 5 bases from J, the junction contained 10 bases not matched to a gene. This CDR3 has 15 amino acids. For the CDR3, the DNA is TGTGCCAGCAGCCTAGTGGGGGGAGGGAACAATGAGCAGTTCTTC. Translated: CASSLVGGGNNEQFF.

CDR3 in amino acids: CASSSTGLGDTQYF. The CDR3 nucleotides read TGTGCCAGCAGTTCCACCGGGTTGGGAGATACGCAGTATTTT. V usage is TRBV12-3 or TRBV12-4 and J usage is TRBJ2-3, with no clear D. CDR3 length equals 14 residues. V lost 4 bases and J 5 bases, leaving 13 bases between the germline ends.

The chain carries TRBV6-1 and TRBJ2-3, with no clear D. This CDR3 is built from 12 residues. V dropped 2 bases and J dropped 8 bases, with 8 bases sitting between them. Germline loops: CDR1 MNHNS, CDR2 SASEGT. CDR3 residues: CASSERKATQYF. CDR3 in DNA: TGTGCCAGCAGTGAAAGAAAAGCTACGCAGTATTTT.

The V call is TRBV20-1, the J call TRBJ1-2; 7 nucleotides line up with TRBD1. The CDR3 covers 14 residues. Germline V gives CDR1 DFQATT, CDR2 SNEGSKA (reference sequence). With V trimmed by 5 bases and J by 2 bases, 8 bases remained unmatched. CDR3 protein: CSAEKTGPNYGYTF. The CDR3 bases are TGCAGTGCTGAAAAGACAGGGCCAAACTATGGCTACACCTTC.

The rearrangement joins TRBV11-2 to TRBJ2-3; no firm D call. CDR3 size: 12 residues. Germline V gene lookup returns CDR1 SGHAT and CDR2 FQNNGV. Trimming cost V 8 bases and J 3 bases, with 9 bases left between them. The CDR3 spells CASAIGTDTQYF. CDR3 DNA: TGTGCCAGCGCAATAGGGACAGATACGCAGTATTTT.

This clonotype was seen ten or more times. The genes are TRBV20-1 and TRBJ1-6; D might be TRBD1 (5 bases). The V and J ends lost 3 bases and 4 bases respectively, with 7 bases between them. This CDR3 is built from 13 residues. Looked up from germline, CDR1 is DFQATT and CDR2 is SNEGSKA (reference sequence). The CDR3 region has the DNA TGCAGTGCTAGGCAGGGTTATAATTCACCCCTCCACTTT. It codes for CSARQGYNSPLHF.